The 32 T cell receptor beta chains below were found in one sample sequenced in a study of blood T cells in healthy people across ages. The use of a sample-barcoded 5' primer and a J-beta primer mix characterized a second PCR of about 7 to 12 cycles. TCRdb reprocessed the 5' RACE reads via MiXCR and lists one record per CDR3 protein. The sample lists some 1.8 million distinct CDR3 sequences, about two fifths occurring once. Sequenced input: blood. The receptor set was obtained from a human donor in good health.

This clonotype was seen only a few times. The genes are TRBV5-5 and TRBJ1-1; D not certain. The CDR3 contains 15 residues. V dropped 3 bases and J dropped 1 base, with 13 bases sitting between them. Per germline, CDR1 SGHKS and CDR2 YYEKEE (reference sequence). DNA of the CDR3: TGTGCCAGCAGCTCCCGCCTACGGGGGAACACTGAAGCTTTCTTT. Amino acids: CASSSRLRGNTEAFF.

V gene TRBV24-1 combines with J gene TRBJ2-3; perhaps TRBD1 as D (6 bases). The CDR3 length is 16 residues. The ends were cut back, 7 bases at V and 1 base at J, with 17 bases in the middle. Germline V gene sequence: CDR1 KGHDR, CDR2 SFDVKD. CDR3 in DNA: TGTGCCACCAGCGGGCAGGGCAGGGGTGGCACAGATACGCAGTATTTT. It codes for CATSGQGRGGTDTQYF.

About this clonotype: The junction and the germline gene differ at one end; a read error may be behind it. The chain links TRBV7-2 to TRBJ1-1; no clear D gene. Per the germline V gene, CDR1 is SGHTA and CDR2 is FQGNSA. CDR3 size: 12 residues. This CDR3 reads CVSKRPNGEAFF. CDR3 nucleotide sequence: TGTGTCAGCAAAAGGCCTAACGGTGAAGCTTTCTTT.

There are a few counts of this clonotype. The chain carries TRBV6-5 and TRBJ1-1; no clear D gene. Germline V gene lookup returns CDR1 MNHEY and CDR2 SVGAGI. Deletions cut 5 bases from V and 3 bases from J, with 13 bases between. The CDR3 spans 14 residues. The CDR3 loop is CASSRTVGDTEAFF. CDR3 in DNA: TGTGCCAGCAGTCGGACTGTTGGCGACACTGAAGCTTTCTTT.

This clonotype has only a few counts. The chain is built from TRBV20-1 and TRBJ1-4; weak D call: TRBD1 (6 bases). V lost 2 bases, J lost 7 bases, and 17 bases lay in between. Looked up from germline, CDR1 is DFQATT and CDR2 is SNEGSKA (reference sequence). The CDR3 is 15 amino acids. This CDR3 is CSARRGGGLSEKLFF. The CDR3 DNA sequence: TGCAGTGCTAGAAGGGGCGGGGGGCTGAGTGAAAAACTGTTTTTT.

This clonotype was counted at least ten times. The genes are TRBV20-1 and TRBJ2-7; a possible D gene is TRBD1 (5 bases). V was clipped by 0 bases and J by 0 bases, with 12 bases between them. CDR3 length: 15 residues. Germline CDR1 reads DFQATT; CDR2 reads SNEGSKA (reference sequence). The CDR3 DNA is TGCAGTGCTAGAGAATTTGCAGGGCTCTCCTACGAGCAGTACTTC. Encoded protein: CSAREFAGLSYEQYF.

This rearrangement joins TRBV7-9 to TRBJ1-1; 7 nucleotides match TRBD1. The CDR3 is 19 amino acids. The germline V gene encodes CDR1 SEHNR and CDR2 FQNEAQ (reference sequence). After removal of 5 bases from V and 1 base from J, the junction contained 19 bases not matched to a gene. CDR3 DNA sequence: TGTGCCAGCAGCCCCATTAGAGGCAGGGGGAATTCTTGGAACACTGAAGCTTTCTTT. Translated, it gives CASSPIRGRGNSWNTEAFF.

The rearrangement links TRBV24-1 to TRBJ2-7; no clear D gene. Looked up from germline, CDR1 is KGHDR and CDR2 is SFDVKD. There are 13 residues in the CDR3. The ends were cut back, 0 bases at V and 6 bases at J, with 8 bases in the middle. This chain's CDR3 is CATSDLHHPEQYF. DNA of the CDR3: TGTGCCACCAGTGATTTGCATCATCCCGAGCAGTACTTC.

This clonotype came up many times. At one of its ends the junction is not consistent with the germline gene, which may arise from a read error. The V gene is TRBV5-1, the J gene TRBJ2-1, with 11 bases lining up with TRBD2. CDR3 length equals 14 residues. Per germline, CDR1 SGHRS and CDR2 YFSETQ. CDR3: CASSLTSGDNEQFF. The CDR3 nucleotides read TGTGCCAGCAGCTTGACTAGCGGGGACAATGAGCAGTTCTTC.

This clonotype turned up a few times. The J gene is TRBJ2-5, the V gene TRBV7-9; TRBD2 matches at 9 bases. This CDR3 comprises 16 residues. Germline V gene sequence: CDR1 SEHNR, CDR2 FQNEAQ (reference sequence). Germline trimming cut 4 bases from V and 0 bases from J; bases unmatched to any gene: 6. For the CDR3, the DNA is TGTGCCAGCAGCTCGGAAAGCGGGGGGTACCAAGAGACCCAGTACTTC. Translated, it gives CASSSESGGYQETQYF.

This clonotype was recorded a few times. The J gene is TRBJ1-2, the V gene TRBV25-1; no clear D. The CDR3 contains 14 residues. Germline assignment: CDR1 MGHDK and CDR2 SYGVNS. Trimming stripped 0 bases from V and 2 bases from J, with 7 bases between. The CDR3 region is CASSEYGGNYGYTF. The CDR3 DNA reads TGTGCCAGCAGTGAATATGGCGGAAACTATGGCTACACCTTC.

The chain recombines TRBV9 with TRBJ1-4; 10 bases line up with TRBD1. V dropped 0 bases and J dropped 5; count of bases not matched to a gene: 13. Per the germline V gene, CDR1 is SGDLS and CDR2 is YYNGEE. The CDR3 totals 19 residues. CDR3: CASSVEGLGQGFKNEKLFF. In DNA form, the CDR3 reads TGTGCCAGCAGCGTAGAAGGTTTGGGACAGGGGTTTAAGAATGAAAAACTGTTTTTT.

This clonotype was seen a handful of times. The chain has TRBV16 and TRBJ1-6; D not certain. This CDR3 region has 13 residues. Germline V gives CDR1 KGHSY, CDR2 FQNENV. V was shortened by 7 bases and J by 8 bases, with 12 bases between the two germline ends. The CDR3 DNA reads as TGTGCCAGCACCCCGATGGTACATTCACCCCTCCACTTT. It specifies CASTPMVHSPLHF.

This clonotype was observed a handful of times. J is TRBJ2-1 and V is TRBV6-2 or TRBV6-3; no definite D call. Germline V gives CDR1 MNHEY, CDR2 SVGEGT. Trimming took off 4 bases at V and 8 bases at J, with 9 bases between the two ends. The CDR3 has 12 residues. The CDR3, as DNA: TGTGCCAGCAGTTCCACCTCTTATGAGCAGTTCTTC. This encodes CASSSTSYEQFF.

The chain carries TRBV30 and TRBJ1-5, with D hard to call. The CDR3 has 13 residues. V lost 3 bases to trimming and J lost 4 bases, with 10 bases between them. The germline CDR1 and CDR2 sequences are GTSNPN and SVGIG (reference sequence). CDR3 sequence (DNA): TGTGCCTGGAGCCGTGAGACTAATCAGCCCCAGCATTTT. Residues: CAWSRETNQPQHF.

This clonotype appeared a few times. The V and J genes are TRBV6-2 or TRBV6-3 and TRBJ2-1; D perhaps matches TRBD1 (6 bases). There are 17 residues in the CDR3. In germline, CDR1 is MNHEY, CDR2 SVGEGT. Trimming cost V 6 bases and J 0 bases, with 18 bases left between them. This chain's CDR3 is CASRPTLDRISYNEQFF. CDR3 bases: TGTGCCAGCAGACCTACTCTCGACAGGATCTCCTACAATGAGCAGTTCTTC.

This clonotype was seen repeatedly, ten times or more. The rearrangement joins TRBV6-6 to TRBJ1-4; D perhaps matches TRBD1 (5 bases). The CDR3 sequence is 12 residues long. Trimming shortened V by 6 bases and J by 5 bases, and 7 bases separated the two germline ends. Germline CDR1 is MNHNY and CDR2 is SVGAGI (reference sequence). CDR3 nucleotides: TGTGCCAGCAGGGCAGGGAATGAAAAACTGTTTTTT. Translated: CASRAGNEKLFF.

The J gene is TRBJ2-4, the V gene TRBV28, with a weak D call TRBD1 (5 bases). Trimming stripped 1 base from V and 13 bases from J, with 11 bases between. This CDR3 is built from 12 residues. The germline V gene encodes CDR1 MDHEN and CDR2 SYDVKM. The CDR3 here is CASSLSGPLQYF. CDR3 DNA: TGTGCCAGCAGTTTATCAGGGCCCTTGCAGTACTTC.

V usage is TRBV5-1 and J usage is TRBJ2-3; TRBD2 matches 8 bases. The trim removed 4 bases at V and 2 bases at J, leaving 9 bases unmatched. CDR1 is SGHRS and CDR2 is YFSETQ in the germline V gene. The CDR3 totals 16 residues. The DNA for the CDR3 is TGCGCCAGCAGCCCAATGGCGGGGGGAATCACAGATACGCAGTATTTT. It yields the protein CASSPMAGGITDTQYF.

This clonotype was seen at least ten times. The rearrangement uses TRBV20-1 and TRBJ1-2; tentative D call: TRBD1 (6 bases). The germline CDR1 and CDR2 sequences are DFQATT and SNEGSKA (reference sequence). The CDR3 is 11 amino acids. Written as DNA, the CDR3 is TGCAGCGCAACGACAGGCGGTGGCTACACCTTC. Encoded protein: CSATTGGGYTF.

This rearrangement joins TRBV27 to TRBJ1-1; a weak D match, TRBD1 (5 bases). Trimming shortened V by 3 bases and J by 6 bases, and 11 bases separated the two germline ends. Germline lookup yields CDR1 MNHEY and CDR2 SMNVEV (reference sequence). There are 13 residues in the CDR3. The CDR3, as DNA: TGTGCCAGCAGTTTTGGGGGGGTCGCTGAAGCTTTCTTT. It encodes CASSFGGVAEAFF.

The J gene is TRBJ2-4, the V gene TRBV6-6; the D gene is possibly TRBD1 (6 bases). CDR3 length equals 16 residues. Trimming removed 0 bases at V and 0 bases at J, with 9 bases between. Germline V gene lookup returns CDR1 MNHNY and CDR2 SVGAGI (reference sequence). The CDR3 coding sequence is TGTGCCAGCAGTTACTCGGACAGCTTAGCCAAAAACATTCAGTACTTC. It is translated as CASSYSDSLAKNIQYF.

This clonotype was picked up a small number of times. The chain combines TRBV6-6 with TRBJ2-1; 8 bases are shared with TRBD2. The germline V gene has CDR1 MNHNY and CDR2 SVGAGI (reference sequence). CDR3 length equals 17 residues. V gave up 3 bases and J gave up 3 bases; unmatched junction bases: 10. The CDR3 nucleotides read TGTGCCAGCAGTTATTCGGAATGGGCGGGGGGCTACAATGAGCAGTTCTTC. It yields the protein CASSYSEWAGGYNEQFF.

Notes on this clonotype: Since the CDR3 does not end with the conserved phenylalanine or tryptophan, this likely comes from a read error. The chain uses TRBV25-1 and TRBJ2-1, with 12 positions matching TRBD1. After removal of 8 bases from V and 7 bases from J, the junction contained 6 bases not matched to a gene. Germline V gene data show CDR1 as MGHDK and CDR2 as SYGVNS. CDR3 length equals 14 residues. The CDR3 reads CASRGTGGWNEQFC. CDR3 sequence (DNA): TGTGCCAGCCGGGGGACAGGGGGCTGGAATGAGCAGTTCTGC.

The chain links TRBV7-8 to TRBJ2-1, with 10 bases matching TRBD2. Germline trimming cut 5 bases from V and 8 bases from J; bases unmatched to any gene: 12. Germline CDR1 and CDR2: SGHVS and FQNEAQ. CDR3 size: 16 residues. CDR3 in DNA: TGTGCCAGCAGCCCGTTTGAGCGGGGGGGCCCCTATGAGCAGTTCTTC. Translating gives CASSPFERGGPYEQFF.

This clonotype was seen more than once but under ten times. This rearrangement joins TRBV29-1 to TRBJ1-4; 7 nucleotides line up with TRBD1. Trimming removed 4 bases from V and 3 bases from J; junction bases left unmatched: 2. The CDR3 runs to 13 residues. Germline V gene data show CDR1 as SQVTM and CDR2 as ANQGSEA. CDR3 protein: CSVAGTANEKLFF. CDR3 bases: TGCAGCGTTGCGGGGACAGCTAATGAAAAACTGTTTTTT.

Remarks on this clonotype: Its ends do not fully match the called genes, so a read error is possible. The chain employs TRBV6-2 or TRBV6-3 and TRBJ1-5; perhaps TRBD1 as D (5 bases). Germline loops: CDR1 MNHEY, CDR2 SVGEGT. CDR3 length equals 14 residues. The CDR3 DNA is TGTGTCAGCATGGACGGACAATGGAATCAGCCCCAGCATTTT. This gives the protein CVSMDGQWNQPQHF.

The chain combines TRBV11-2 with TRBJ1-2; 8 nucleotides match TRBD1. The CDR3 is 14 residues long. CDR1 is SGHAT, CDR2 FQNNGV, per germline. V shed 5 bases and J 6 bases; nucleotides not matched to a gene: 8. The CDR3 DNA sequence: TGTGCCAGCAGCGTGGGACAGGATGTGAATGGCTACACCTTC. It specifies CASSVGQDVNGYTF.

This clonotype was seen a few times. J is TRBJ2-1 and V is TRBV11-2; D is uncertain. The CDR3 has 15 residues. V lost 4 bases and J 7 bases, leaving 17 bases between the germline ends. Looked up from germline, CDR1 is SGHAT and CDR2 is FQNNGV. The CDR3 spells CASSYPLHPGNEQFF. CDR3 DNA: TGTGCCAGCAGCTACCCGTTGCACCCCGGGAATGAGCAGTTCTTC.

This chain links TRBV15 with TRBJ1-2; maybe TRBD1 (5 bases). The V gene lost 1 base and the J gene lost 4 bases, with 10 bases spanning the gap. This CDR3 contains 14 residues. The V gene's germline CDR1 is LNHNV and CDR2 YYDKDF (reference sequence). The DNA of the CDR3 is TGTGCCACCAGCAGAGTATTCAGGGCCTATGGCTACACCTTC. The encoded protein is CATSRVFRAYGYTF.

As regards this clonotype: A much larger clone lies a single base off, so this may be a read error. This chain connects TRBV29-1 to TRBJ2-1, with a tentative D call TRBD1 (5 bases). The V gene lost 8 bases and the J gene lost 3 bases, with 14 bases spanning the gap. Germline CDR1 SQVTM, CDR2 ANQGSEA. This CDR3 region has 13 residues. In DNA, the CDR3 is TGCAGCACTATGCAGGGTAACTACAATGAGCAGTTCTTC. It encodes CSTMQGNYNEQFF.

A few counts support this clonotype. V usage is TRBV7-2 and J usage is TRBJ2-1; 8 bases are a match to TRBD1. After removal of 1 base from V and 8 bases from J, the junction contained 10 bases not matched to a gene. The CDR3 has 16 residues. From germline, CDR1 is SGHTA and CDR2 FQGNSA. CDR3 in amino acids: CASSLEVGTGGYEQFF. The CDR3 nucleotides read TGTGCCAGCAGCTTAGAGGTAGGGACAGGAGGGTATGAGCAGTTCTTC.